This T cell receptor (beta chain) was recorded in a study of cytomegalovirus exposure and HLA in healthy donors. Overall study results and limits: Later work found that TCR association rates differed between HLA loci; DRB1 had the most and HLA-C the fewest.

PCR employed 60 Vbeta and 13 Jbeta primers. Some clones are missing from TCRdb's copy, which holds only in-frame ones; the method was immunoSEQ multiplex PCR. In the table there are around 150,000 clones, more than 65% of which are singletons. Trimming pared 5 bases from V and 0 bases from J, leaving 11 bases between. The length of the CDR3 is 15 residues. Germline V CDR1 and CDR2: MGHRA, YSYEKL. A remark on this clone: Its specificity is unknown.

The V call is TRBV4-1, the J call TRBJ2-1, with D maybe TRBD2 (6 bases). This clonotype originated in a man aged 25 to 40 in good health and CMV-seropositive. Specimen: PBMCs. CDR3 loop: CASSLDGSSYNEQFF. Here the CDR3 DNA reads TGCGCCAGCAGCTTGGACGGGAGCTCCTACAATGAGCAGTTCTTC.